This T cell receptor beta chain stems from a study of beta chain features in type 1 diabetes. This clone occurred a few times. What it binds is unknown. Points from the study as a whole: TCRB CDR3s were moderately but significantly shorter in Type 1 diabetes patients in all four CD4+ subsets.

The authors reverse transcribed all of the isolated RNA, so sequencing captured expressed TCRB transcripts. Profiling relied on immunoSEQ multiplex PCR, and the TCRdb table lists in-frame clones only, not all of them. The data show some 290,000 clones, about 13% seen once. The source of this sequence is a young man with type 1 diabetes. Material: naive CD4+ T cells from blood.

The CDR3 sequence: CASSYTGVGETQYF. The DNA of the CDR3 is TGTGCCAGCAGCTACACGGGGGTGGGAGAGACCCAGTACTTC. The chain combines TRBV7-9 with TRBJ2-5, with a tentative D call TRBD2 (6 bases). CDR1 SEHNR and CDR2 FQNEAQ come from the germline V gene (reference sequence). Trimming shortened V by 4 bases and J by 4 bases, and 13 bases separated the two germline ends. CDR3 length equals 14 residues.